This T cell receptor (beta chain) was profiled in a study of blood T cell repertoires in COVID-19. In the original processing: Amplification of reference gene primers provided the estimated nucleated cell counts. TCRdb keeps only in-frame clones here, not all; method: immunoSEQ multiplex PCR. V and J calls and clone size are copied from that table; D and trimming were computed from the DNA. The sample holds about 210,000 clones, around 81% seen once. Assignment of participants to cohorts was predicated upon participant-reported clinical history. This TCR was recovered from a woman in her 50s with acute COVID-19. The sequencing input was PBMCs or T cells enriched from blood (not recorded which).

The CDR3 sequence is CASRRQRNSNQPQHF. For the CDR3, the DNA is TGTGCCAGCAGACGACAGAGAAATAGCAATCAGCCCCAGCATTTT. The chain carries TRBV6-5 and TRBJ1-5, with D possibly matching TRBD1 (5 bases). From germline, CDR1 is MNHEY and CDR2 SVGAGI. V shed 6 bases and J shed 0 bases, with 12 bases lying between them. The CDR3 runs to 15 residues.